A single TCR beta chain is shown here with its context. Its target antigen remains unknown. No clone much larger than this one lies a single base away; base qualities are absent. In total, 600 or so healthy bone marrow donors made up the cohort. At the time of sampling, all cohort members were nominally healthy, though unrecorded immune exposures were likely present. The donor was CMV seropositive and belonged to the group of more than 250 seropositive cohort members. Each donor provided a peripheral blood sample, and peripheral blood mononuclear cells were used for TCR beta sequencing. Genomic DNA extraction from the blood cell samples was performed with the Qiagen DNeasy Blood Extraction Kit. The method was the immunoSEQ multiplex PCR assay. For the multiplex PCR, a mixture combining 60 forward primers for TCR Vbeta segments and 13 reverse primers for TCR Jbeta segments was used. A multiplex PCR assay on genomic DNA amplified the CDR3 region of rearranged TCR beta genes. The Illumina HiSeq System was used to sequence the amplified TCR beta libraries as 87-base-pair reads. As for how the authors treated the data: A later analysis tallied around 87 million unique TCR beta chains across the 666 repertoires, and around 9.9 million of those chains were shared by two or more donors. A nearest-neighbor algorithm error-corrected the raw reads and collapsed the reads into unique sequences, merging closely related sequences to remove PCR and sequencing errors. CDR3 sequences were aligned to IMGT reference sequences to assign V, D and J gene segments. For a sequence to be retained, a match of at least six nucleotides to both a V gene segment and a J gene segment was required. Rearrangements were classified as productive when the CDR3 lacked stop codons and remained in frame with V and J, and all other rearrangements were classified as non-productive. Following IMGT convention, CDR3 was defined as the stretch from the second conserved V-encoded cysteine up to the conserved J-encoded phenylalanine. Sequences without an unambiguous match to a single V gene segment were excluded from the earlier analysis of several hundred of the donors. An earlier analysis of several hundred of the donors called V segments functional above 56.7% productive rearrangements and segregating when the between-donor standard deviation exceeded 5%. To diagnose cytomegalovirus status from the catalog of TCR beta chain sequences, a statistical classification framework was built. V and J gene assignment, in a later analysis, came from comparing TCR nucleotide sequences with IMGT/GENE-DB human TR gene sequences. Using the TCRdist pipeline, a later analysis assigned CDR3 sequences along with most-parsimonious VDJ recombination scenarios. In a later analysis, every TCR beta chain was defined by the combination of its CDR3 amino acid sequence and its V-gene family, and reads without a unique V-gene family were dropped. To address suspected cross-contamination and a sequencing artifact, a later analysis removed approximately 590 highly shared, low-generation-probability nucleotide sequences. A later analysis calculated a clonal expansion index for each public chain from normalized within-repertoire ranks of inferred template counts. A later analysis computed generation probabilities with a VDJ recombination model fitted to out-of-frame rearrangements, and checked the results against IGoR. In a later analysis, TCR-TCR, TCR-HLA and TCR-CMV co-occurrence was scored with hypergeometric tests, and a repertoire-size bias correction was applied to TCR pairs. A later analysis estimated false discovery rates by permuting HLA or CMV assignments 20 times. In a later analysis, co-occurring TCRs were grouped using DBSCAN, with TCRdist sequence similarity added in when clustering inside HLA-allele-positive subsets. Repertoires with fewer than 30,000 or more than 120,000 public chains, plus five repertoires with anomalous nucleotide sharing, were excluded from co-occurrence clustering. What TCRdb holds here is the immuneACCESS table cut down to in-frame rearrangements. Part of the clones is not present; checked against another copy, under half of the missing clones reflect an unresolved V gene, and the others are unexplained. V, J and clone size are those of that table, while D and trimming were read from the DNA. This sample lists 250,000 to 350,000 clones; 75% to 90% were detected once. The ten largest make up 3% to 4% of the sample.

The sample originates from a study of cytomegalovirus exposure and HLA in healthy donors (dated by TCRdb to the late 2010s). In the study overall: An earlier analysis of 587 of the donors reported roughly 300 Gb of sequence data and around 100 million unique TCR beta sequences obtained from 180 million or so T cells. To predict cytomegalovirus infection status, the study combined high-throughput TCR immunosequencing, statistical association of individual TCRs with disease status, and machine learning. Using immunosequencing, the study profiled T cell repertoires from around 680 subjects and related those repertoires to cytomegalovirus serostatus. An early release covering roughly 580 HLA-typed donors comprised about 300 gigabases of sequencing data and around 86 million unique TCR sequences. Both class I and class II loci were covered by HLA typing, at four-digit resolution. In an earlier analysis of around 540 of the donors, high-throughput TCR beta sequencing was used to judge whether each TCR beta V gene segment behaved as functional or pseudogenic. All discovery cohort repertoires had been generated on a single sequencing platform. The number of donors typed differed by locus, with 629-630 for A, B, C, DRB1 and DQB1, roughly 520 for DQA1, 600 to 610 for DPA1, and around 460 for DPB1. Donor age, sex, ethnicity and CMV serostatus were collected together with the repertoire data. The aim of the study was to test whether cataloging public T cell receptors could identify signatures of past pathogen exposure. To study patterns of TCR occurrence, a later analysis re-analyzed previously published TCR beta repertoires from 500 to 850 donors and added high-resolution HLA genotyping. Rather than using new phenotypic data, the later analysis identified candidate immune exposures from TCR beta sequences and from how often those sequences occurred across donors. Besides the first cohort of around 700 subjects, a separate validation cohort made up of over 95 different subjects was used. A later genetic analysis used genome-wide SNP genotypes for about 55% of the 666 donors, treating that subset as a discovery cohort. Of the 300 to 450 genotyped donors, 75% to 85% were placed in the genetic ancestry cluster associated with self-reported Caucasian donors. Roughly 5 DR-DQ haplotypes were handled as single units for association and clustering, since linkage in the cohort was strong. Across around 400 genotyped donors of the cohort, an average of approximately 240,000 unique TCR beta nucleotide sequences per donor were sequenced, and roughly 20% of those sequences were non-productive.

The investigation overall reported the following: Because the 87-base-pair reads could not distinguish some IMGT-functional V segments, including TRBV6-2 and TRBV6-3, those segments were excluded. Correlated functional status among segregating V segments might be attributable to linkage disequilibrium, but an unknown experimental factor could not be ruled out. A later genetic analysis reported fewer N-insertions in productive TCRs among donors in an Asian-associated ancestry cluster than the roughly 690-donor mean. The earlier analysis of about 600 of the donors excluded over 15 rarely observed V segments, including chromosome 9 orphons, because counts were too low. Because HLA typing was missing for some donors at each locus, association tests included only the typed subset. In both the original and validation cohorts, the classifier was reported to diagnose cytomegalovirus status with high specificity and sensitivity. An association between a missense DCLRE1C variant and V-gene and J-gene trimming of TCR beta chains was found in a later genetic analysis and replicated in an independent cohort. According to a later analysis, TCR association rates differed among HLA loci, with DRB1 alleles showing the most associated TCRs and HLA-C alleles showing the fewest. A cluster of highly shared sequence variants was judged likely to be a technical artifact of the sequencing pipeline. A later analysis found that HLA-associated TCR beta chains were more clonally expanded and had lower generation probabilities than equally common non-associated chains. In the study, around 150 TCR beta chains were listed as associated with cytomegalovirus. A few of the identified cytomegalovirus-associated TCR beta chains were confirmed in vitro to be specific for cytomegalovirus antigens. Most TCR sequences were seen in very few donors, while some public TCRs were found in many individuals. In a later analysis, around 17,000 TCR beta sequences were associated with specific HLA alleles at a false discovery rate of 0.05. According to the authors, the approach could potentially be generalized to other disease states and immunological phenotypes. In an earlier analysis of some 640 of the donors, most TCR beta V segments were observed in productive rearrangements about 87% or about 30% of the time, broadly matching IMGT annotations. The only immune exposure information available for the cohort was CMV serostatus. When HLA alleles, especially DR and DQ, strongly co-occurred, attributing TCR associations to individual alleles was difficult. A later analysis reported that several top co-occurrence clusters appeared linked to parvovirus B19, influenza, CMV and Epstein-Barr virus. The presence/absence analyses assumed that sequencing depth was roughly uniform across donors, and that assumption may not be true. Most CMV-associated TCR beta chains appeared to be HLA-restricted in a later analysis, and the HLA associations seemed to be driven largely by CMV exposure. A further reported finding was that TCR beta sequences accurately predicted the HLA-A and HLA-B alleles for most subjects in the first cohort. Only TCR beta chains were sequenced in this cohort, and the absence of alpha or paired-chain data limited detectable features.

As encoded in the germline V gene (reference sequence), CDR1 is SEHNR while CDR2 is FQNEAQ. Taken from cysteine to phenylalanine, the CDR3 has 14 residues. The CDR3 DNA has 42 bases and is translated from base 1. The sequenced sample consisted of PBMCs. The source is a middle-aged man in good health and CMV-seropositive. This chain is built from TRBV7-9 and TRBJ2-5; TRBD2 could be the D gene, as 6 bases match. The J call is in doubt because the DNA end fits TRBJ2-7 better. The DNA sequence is TGTGCCAGCAGCCCCGGGACTGTCGCCTACGAGCAGTACTTC. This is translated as CASSPGTVAYEQYF.